The 20 T cell receptor beta chains listed next were all sequenced from one sample in a study of OX40 agonist ivuxolimab in advanced cancers. The method was immunoSEQ multiplex PCR; TCRdb's version includes in-frame clones alone and lacks a portion of them. The sample carries about 26,000 clones, around 79% recorded once. The sequenced sample was CD4+ or CD8+ T cells sorted from blood, obtained in a trial of the OX40 agonist ivuxolimab. The receptors were gathered from an adult with an advanced solid tumor such as melanoma, head and neck, liver or kidney cancer.

This chain joins TRBV12-5 and TRBJ2-7, with D uncertain. The CDR3 is 15 amino acids. With 6 bases removed from V and 2 bases from J, the gap between germline ends came to 17 bases. Germline CDR1 LGHNT, CDR2 FRNRAP. DNA of the CDR3: TGTGCTAGTGGCATACCGTACGGGCCTCCCTACGAGCAGTACTTC. The encoded protein is CASGIPYGPPYEQYF.

The gene calls are TRBV28 and TRBJ1-2; D is possibly TRBD1 (5 bases). Germline V gene lookup returns CDR1 MDHEN and CDR2 SYDVKM. CDR3 length: 16 residues. The germline V and J ends were trimmed by 3 bases and 4 bases, with 18 bases remaining between them. In DNA form, the CDR3 reads TGTGCCAGCAGTTTTCAGGGAAGTATTTTTCTCTATGGCTACACCTTC. Its translation is CASSFQGSIFLYGYTF.

The chain has TRBV19 and TRBJ1-5; D might be TRBD1 (6 bases). Germline V CDR1 and CDR2: LNHDA, SQIVND (reference sequence). The CDR3 totals 15 residues. Between the trimmed V and J ends, which lost 1 base and 6 bases, there was a span of 13 bases. Here the CDR3 DNA reads TGTGCCAGTAGTATAGTTCCCGGGGGCGGTCAGCCCCAGCATTTT. Translating gives CASSIVPGGGQPQHF. Combining the CDR3 with reference TRBV19 and TRBJ1-5 gives the whole variable domain DGGITQSPKYLFRKEGQNVTLSCEQNLNHDAMYWYRQDPGQGLRLIYYSQIVNDFQKGDIAEGYSVSREKKESFPLTVTSAQKNPTAFYLCASSIVPGGGQPQHFGDGTRLSIL.

The gene calls are TRBV7-6 and TRBJ1-1; a possible D gene is TRBD1 (5 bases). Trimming cost V 5 bases and J 0 bases, with 19 bases left between them. CDR1 and CDR2 (germline): SGHVS, FNYEAQ. The CDR3 runs to 17 residues. CDR3 loop: CASSRLSGGTMNTEAFF. DNA of the CDR3: TGTGCCAGCAGCCGATTATCGGGCGGGACGATGAACACTGAAGCTTTCTTT.

The chain employs TRBV5-4 and TRBJ2-3; weak D call: TRBD2 (5 bases). Germline CDR1 reads SGHNT; CDR2 reads YYREEE (reference sequence). This CDR3 has 16 amino acids. Trimming removed 4 bases from V and 3 bases from J, with 18 bases in between. DNA of the CDR3: TGTGCCAGCAGCAGTACTAGTGCCCCTTTGACAGATACGCAGTATTTT. Protein sequence: CASSSTSAPLTDTQYF.

The chain couples TRBV6-5 to TRBJ2-3; no clear D gene. Trimming stripped 4 bases from V and 1 base from J, with 12 bases between. This CDR3 region has 15 residues. Germline CDR1 reads MNHEY; CDR2 reads SVGAGI. The DNA for the CDR3 is TGTGCCAGCAGTTTCTTAGGACGCGGCACAGATACGCAGTATTTT. Its protein is CASSFLGRGTDTQYF.

A few counts support this clone. The V call is TRBV7-8, the J call TRBJ2-1, with D unresolved. Germline V gene lookup returns CDR1 SGHVS and CDR2 FQNEAQ. The CDR3 has 15 residues. With 0 bases removed from V and 0 bases from J, the gap between germline ends came to 6 bases. The CDR3 spells CASSLAESSYNEQFF. The CDR3, as DNA: TGTGCCAGCAGCTTAGCGGAGAGCTCCTACAATGAGCAGTTCTTC.

The chain joins TRBV9 to TRBJ1-1; D remains ambiguous. Per the germline V gene, CDR1 is SGDLS and CDR2 is YYNGEE. This CDR3 comprises 14 residues. V was pared by 0 bases and J by 4 bases, with 10 bases between. The CDR3 DNA reads as TGTGCCAGCAGCGTAGGTTCGGCTCCCACTGAAGCTTTCTTT. This gives the protein CASSVGSAPTEAFF. Complete variable domain (other parts from reference TRBV9 and TRBJ1-1): DSGVTQTPKHLITATGQRVTLRCSPRSGDLSVYWYQQSLDQGLQFLIQYYNGEERAKGNILERFSAQQFPDLHSELNLSSLELGDSALYFCASSVGSAPTEAFFGQGTRLTVV.

The chain employs TRBV30 and TRBJ1-4; 9 nucleotides align to TRBD1. With V trimmed by 2 bases and J by 7 bases, 5 bases remained unmatched. Germline CDR1 reads GTSNPN; CDR2 reads SVGIG (reference sequence). The CDR3 spans 14 residues. This CDR3 reads CAWSNRGQGEKLFF. CDR3 in DNA: TGTGCCTGGAGTAACAGGGGGCAGGGTGAAAAACTGTTTTTT.

This clone was picked up one time. The CDR3 spells CASAEEGLGEKLFF. CDR3 nucleotides: TGCGCCAGCGCCGAGGAGGGGCTTGGGGAAAAACTGTTTTTT. The chain is built from TRBV4-1 and TRBJ1-4; D is possibly TRBD1 (5 bases). Trimming left V 8 bases short and J 8 bases short, with 18 bases between. Looked up from germline, CDR1 is MGHRA and CDR2 is YSYEKL. The CDR3 has 14 amino acids.

The chain joins TRBV6-5 to TRBJ2-2; perhaps TRBD2 as D (5 bases). The CDR3 runs 14 residues. From germline, CDR1 is MNHEY and CDR2 SVGAGI. Trimming removed 6 bases from V and 5 bases from J, with 13 bases in between. CDR3 coding DNA: TGTGCCAGCAGCCAAATCGGGGTTACCGGGGAGCTGTTTTTT. Its translation: CASSQIGVTGELFF.

CDR3 region: CASSYRQGPLETQYF. The CDR3 bases are TGTGCCAGCAGCTACCGACAGGGCCCCTTAGAGACCCAGTACTTC. The chain employs TRBV7-9 and TRBJ2-5, with 7 bases lining up with TRBD1. This CDR3 spans 15 amino acids. The ends lost 4 bases at V and 4 bases at J; junction bases unmatched: 9. Germline CDR1 is SEHNR and CDR2 is FQNEAQ (reference sequence).

J is TRBJ1-1 and V is TRBV7-6, with no clear D. CDR1 is SGHVS, CDR2 FNYEAQ, per germline. The CDR3 has 13 amino acids. Between the trimmed V and J ends, which lost 0 bases and 5 bases, there was a span of 7 bases. The CDR3 bases are TGTGCCAGCAGCTTAGCGGCGGGGACTGAAGCTTTCTTT. Its translation: CASSLAAGTEAFF.

This sequence joins TRBV7-9 and TRBJ1-1, with D unclear. Trimming took 1 base from V and 8 from J, leaving 14 bases between them. Looked up from germline, CDR1 is SEHNR and CDR2 is FQNEAQ (reference sequence). CDR3 size: 14 residues. CDR3 sequence reads: CASSLVGQPNEAFF. CDR3 nucleotides: TGTGCCAGCAGCTTAGTCGGTCAGCCGAACGAAGCTTTCTTT.

This chain links TRBV9 with TRBJ2-2, with D hard to call. In germline, CDR1 is SGDLS, CDR2 YYNGEE. V was shortened by 3 bases and J by 1 base, with 4 bases between the two germline ends. The CDR3 is 13 residues long. The CDR3 is CASSAGNTGELFF. The CDR3 nucleotides are TGTGCCAGCAGCGCAGGGAACACCGGGGAGCTGTTTTTT. The full variable domain, completed using reference TRBV9 and TRBJ2-2, is DSGVTQTPKHLITATGQRVTLRCSPRSGDLSVYWYQQSLDQGLQFLIQYYNGEERAKGNILERFSAQQFPDLHSELNLSSLELGDSALYFCASSAGNTGELFFGEGSRLTVL.

This rearrangement joins TRBV9 to TRBJ2-5; D may be TRBD1 (6 bases). Trimming cost V 3 bases and J 2 bases, with 8 bases left between them. The CDR3 runs 13 residues. Looked up from germline, CDR1 is SGDLS and CDR2 is YYNGEE. The CDR3 loop is CASSDGTQETQYF. The CDR3 DNA sequence: TGTGCCAGCAGCGACGGGACACAAGAGACCCAGTACTTC.

The chain links TRBV29-1 to TRBJ1-2, with D possibly TRBD1 on 5 matching bases. V lost 2 bases and J lost 7, with 14 bases in between. The germline CDR1 and CDR2 sequences are SQVTM and ANQGSEA. This CDR3 is 13 amino acids long. The CDR3 sequence: CSVEMGPLGGYTF. For the CDR3, the DNA is TGCAGCGTTGAAATGGGGCCGCTTGGTGGCTACACCTTC.

The chain has TRBV30 and TRBJ2-1, with TRBD2 identical over 11 bases. This CDR3 is built from 14 residues. V lost 5 bases and J lost 2; bases outside the gene matches: 2. Per germline, CDR1 GTSNPN and CDR2 SVGIG (reference sequence). The CDR3 region is CAWVAGGTYNEQFF. CDR3 bases: TGTGCCTGGGTAGCGGGGGGGACCTACAATGAGCAGTTCTTC.

V is TRBV19 and J is TRBJ2-7; no clear D gene. The germline CDR1 and CDR2 sequences are LNHDA and SQIVND (reference sequence). Trimming pared 9 bases from V and 2 bases from J, leaving 14 bases between. The CDR3 extends over 13 amino acids. CDR3 loop: CASSVGYAYEQYF. The CDR3 DNA reads as TGTGCCAGCAGCGTAGGTTATGCCTACGAGCAGTACTTC.

The V gene is TRBV29-1, the J gene TRBJ2-2; 7 bases line up with TRBD2. This CDR3 is 14 amino acids long. From germline, CDR1 is SQVTM and CDR2 ANQGSEA. J gave up 7 bases and V 4 bases, and 9 bases lay outside the gene matches. DNA of the CDR3: TGCAGCGTTGTCCAGGCGGGAGCTATCGGGGAGCTGTTTTTT. This codes for CSVVQAGAIGELFF.